Listed here are 17 T cell receptor beta chains from one sample, sequenced in a study of early T cells in non-severe SARS-CoV-2 infection. TCRdb fed the 5' RACE reads into MiXCR, producing one record per CDR3 protein. Among 100,000 to 150,000 distinct CDR3 sequences listed, more than 12% were seen once. Material: whole blood. The receptors here all came from an adult who was a healthcare worker with PCR-confirmed SARS-CoV-2 infection or an uninfected control (not recorded which).

This clonotype has only a few counts. This chain links TRBV27 with TRBJ1-4; the D gene is possibly TRBD1 (5 bases). The CDR3 is 14 residues long. The germline V gene has CDR1 MNHEY and CDR2 SMNVEV (reference sequence). Deletions cut 3 bases from V and 7 bases from J, with 12 bases between. The CDR3 sequence: CASSLTGAGEKLFF. CDR3 in DNA: TGTGCCAGCAGTTTGACCGGGGCAGGTGAAAAACTGTTTTTT.

The chain has TRBV29-1 and TRBJ1-2; D possibly corresponds to TRBD1 (5 bases). Per the germline V gene, CDR1 is SQVTM and CDR2 is ANQGSEA. This CDR3 is 12 amino acids long. Trimming stripped 7 bases from V and 5 bases from J, with 14 bases between. The CDR3 loop reads CSGTGTDYGYTF. CDR3 bases: TGCAGCGGTACCGGGACTGATTATGGCTACACCTTC.

The table lists this clonotype with many counts. The chain employs TRBV30 and TRBJ1-5; 8 bases map to TRBD1. This CDR3 is built from 14 residues. V shed 1 base and J 6 bases; nucleotides not matched to a gene: 5. Germline V CDR1 and CDR2: GTSNPN, SVGIG (reference sequence). CDR3 in DNA: TGTGCCTGGAGTGACCCCAGGGGGCTTCAGCCCCAGCATTTT. Translation gives CAWSDPRGLQPQHF.

The chain joins TRBV6-6 to TRBJ2-7, with D perhaps TRBD2 (5 bases). Germline CDR1 MNHNY, CDR2 SVGAGI (reference sequence). The V and J ends lost 4 bases and 7 bases respectively, with 11 bases between them. CDR3 length: 12 residues. Written as DNA, the CDR3 is TGTGCCAGCAGTTCCCTGAGGGAGGAGCAGTACTTC. Residues: CASSSLREEQYF.

This clonotype was seen a handful of times. This chain joins TRBV5-1 and TRBJ2-3; tentatively, D is TRBD2 (6 bases). V dropped 4 bases and J dropped 4 bases, with 10 bases sitting between them. The CDR3 runs 13 residues. Germline CDR1 is SGHRS and CDR2 is YFSETQ. CDR3 sequence (DNA): TGCGCCAGCAGCGTGACTAGTCCAGATACGCAGTATTTT. Protein: CASSVTSPDTQYF.

The chain employs TRBV10-2 and TRBJ2-7, with a possible D match to TRBD1 (5 bases). The length of the CDR3 is 12 residues. Germline V lookup: CDR1 WSHSY, CDR2 SAAADI. Deletions cut 0 bases from V and 12 bases from J, with 12 bases between. In nucleotides, the CDR3 is TGCGCCAGCAGTGAGTCAACAGGCCTTGGGTACTTC. This translates into CASSESTGLGYF.

The sample holds a few counts of this clonotype. The chain links TRBV7-9 to TRBJ2-1; 8 bases agree with TRBD2. Per the germline V gene, CDR1 is SEHNR and CDR2 is FQNEAQ (reference sequence). The V segment lost 4 bases and the J segment 9 bases; nucleotides outside the gene matches: 8. This CDR3 is 14 amino acids long. The CDR3: CASSSHGGGGEQFF. CDR3 in DNA: TGTGCCAGCAGCTCCCACGGGGGGGGTGGTGAGCAGTTCTTC.

As DNA, the CDR3 is TGTGCCAGCAGCGAACTGAGAAGTTACAATGAGCAGTTCTTC. Its protein is CASSELRSYNEQFF. This chain joins TRBV2 and TRBJ2-1, with no clear D. The CDR3 totals 14 residues. V was trimmed by 6 bases and J by 4 bases, leaving 13 bases between them. Germline loops: CDR1 SNHLY, CDR2 FYNNEI.

As to this clonotype: The junction and the germline gene differ at one end; a read error may be behind it. The chain is built from TRBV19 and TRBJ2-1, with TRBD2 as a possible D gene (5 bases). Germline CDR1 is LNHDA and CDR2 is SQIVND (reference sequence). The CDR3 is 14 residues long. The CDR3 nucleotides read TGTGCCAGTAGCCCGGGGAGCTCCCACAATGAGCAGTTCTTC. It yields the protein CASSPGSSHNEQFF.

This clonotype appeared a few times. The V and J genes are TRBV9 and TRBJ2-3; D may be TRBD2 (6 bases). V lost 0 bases and J 2 bases, leaving 7 bases between the germline ends. The V gene's germline CDR1 is SGDLS and CDR2 YYNGEE. The CDR3 is 14 residues long. The CDR3 sequence: CASSVGGLTDTQYF. The CDR3 DNA follows: TGTGCCAGCAGCGTAGGGGGACTCACAGATACGCAGTATTTT.

This clonotype was found many times. The V gene is TRBV5-1, the J gene TRBJ1-1; TRBD1 matches 11 bases. Losses at the gene ends were 4 bases for V and 0 bases for J; bases not matched to a gene: 5. Germline assignment: CDR1 SGHRS and CDR2 YFSETQ. The CDR3 covers 16 residues. The CDR3 loop is CASSVGQGDMNTEAFF. In nucleotides, the CDR3 is TGCGCCAGCAGCGTGGGACAGGGGGACATGAACACTGAAGCTTTCTTT.

The V gene is TRBV2, the J gene TRBJ1-2; 8 bases line up with TRBD1. Germline-derived CDR1 and CDR2 are SNHLY and FYNNEI. This CDR3 contains 12 residues. Germline trimming cut 6 bases from V and 5 bases from J; bases unmatched to any gene: 2. The CDR3 sequence: CASRQGGYGYTF. In DNA, the CDR3 is TGTGCCAGCAGACAGGGGGGATATGGCTACACCTTC.

This clonotype was found many times. The genes are TRBV7-9 and TRBJ1-4; possibly TRBD1 for D (5 bases). Trimming removed 1 base from V and 15 bases from J, with 12 bases in between. CDR3 length equals 12 residues. The V gene's germline CDR1 is SEHNR and CDR2 FQNEAQ (reference sequence). CDR3 in amino acids: CASSLENRDVFF. CDR3 nucleotides: TGTGCCAGCAGCTTAGAAAATAGGGACGTGTTTTTT.

This clonotype was observed a few times. The V call is TRBV18, the J call TRBJ1-5, with TRBD1 matching 10 bases. Unmatched junction bases numbered 8, after V lost 6 bases and J lost 9 bases. This CDR3 is built from 14 residues. Germline V gene data show CDR1 as KGHSH and CDR2 as LQKENI. CDR3 sequence (DNA): TGTGCCAGCTCGCCCGGGACAGGGGATCGGCCCCAGCATTTT. Translation: CASSPGTGDRPQHF.

V is TRBV29-1 and J is TRBJ2-1; TRBD1 matches 8 bases. This CDR3 spans 12 amino acids. Germline assignment: CDR1 SQVTM and CDR2 ANQGSEA. V lost 6 bases and J lost 3; bases outside the gene matches: 1. Here the CDR3 DNA reads TGCAGCGTCGGACAGGGCTACAATGAGCAGTTCTTC. It is translated as CSVGQGYNEQFF.

This clonotype came up a few times. At one boundary the junction diverges from the germline segment, which might be a read error. The chain uses TRBV7-2 and TRBJ2-3, with a tentative D call TRBD2 (5 bases). The germline V gene has CDR1 SGHTA and CDR2 FQGNSA. This CDR3 spans 14 amino acids. CDR3 amino acids: CASSLADRTDTQYF. The CDR3 nucleotides are TGTGCCAGCAGCCTAGCAGACCGCACAGATACGCAGTATTTT.

The chain joins TRBV7-2 to TRBJ1-2; 7 bases are shared with TRBD1. Unmatched junction bases numbered 5, after V lost 6 bases and J lost 1 base. The CDR3 is 14 residues long. Germline values: CDR1 SGHTA, CDR2 FQGNSA. CDR3 bases: TGTGCCAGCAGGCCGGGACAGCTTAACTATGGCTACACCTTC. Translated: CASRPGQLNYGYTF.